What follows are 22 T cell receptor beta chains derived from one specimen sequenced in a study of blood T cell repertoires in COVID-19. Measured with immunoSEQ multiplex PCR; TCRdb has only the in-frame clones, and not every one. The sample has around 60,000 clones, roughly 89% seen once; the top ten hold 1.3%. The specimen sequenced was peripheral blood. The origin of the receptors is a woman of 80 years or more with acute or convalescent COVID-19.

The chain couples TRBV19 to TRBJ2-6; TRBD1 might be the D (6 bases). The CDR3 loop spans 15 amino acids. CDR1 LNHDA and CDR2 SQIVND come from the germline V gene (reference sequence). V lost 10 bases, J lost 1 base, and 14 bases lay in between. The CDR3 region has the DNA TGTGCCACCAAACCCCAGGGGTCTGGGGCCAACGTCCTGACTTTC. Its protein product is CATKPQGSGANVLTF.

V usage is TRBV2 and J usage is TRBJ1-6; D might be TRBD1 (6 bases). The CDR3 extends over 15 amino acids. With 3 bases removed from V and 2 bases from J, the gap between germline ends came to 8 bases. Germline lookup yields CDR1 SNHLY and CDR2 FYNNEI. The CDR3: CASSDRTAYNSPLHF. The DNA of the CDR3 is TGTGCCAGCAGTGACAGGACAGCCTATAATTCACCCCTCCACTTT.

This chain's CDR3 is CASSLLRGQTGGSYEQYF. DNA of the CDR3: TGTGCCAGCAGTTTATTGAGGGGACAGACAGGGGGCTCCTACGAGCAGTACTTC. This sequence joins TRBV28 and TRBJ2-7, with 9 bases identical to TRBD1. In germline, CDR1 is MDHEN, CDR2 SYDVKM. J was trimmed by 0 bases and V by 1 base; bases with no gene match: 10. The CDR3 sequence is 18 residues long.

This sequence joins TRBV5-4 and TRBJ2-3, with TRBD1 matching 7 bases. Germline V gene lookup returns CDR1 SGHNT and CDR2 YYREEE (reference sequence). The CDR3 length is 15 residues. The V segment lost 2 bases and the J segment 2 bases; nucleotides outside the gene matches: 5. CDR3 residues: CASSLRTGPTDTQYF. CDR3 DNA: TGTGCCAGCAGCTTACGGACAGGACCCACAGATACGCAGTATTTT.

The chain employs TRBV7-9 and TRBJ1-2; D not resolved. The germline CDR1 and CDR2 sequences are SEHNR and FQNEAQ (reference sequence). CDR3 length: 12 residues. V was pared by 6 bases and J by 3 bases, with 8 bases between. CDR3 residues: CASSNSYYGYTF. The DNA for the CDR3 is TGTGCCAGCAGTAACAGCTACTATGGCTACACCTTC.

This chain uses TRBV7-3 with TRBJ2-1, with 7 nucleotides matching TRBD2. CDR1 is SGHTA and CDR2 is FQGTGA in the germline V gene. The CDR3 has 15 residues. The ends lost 2 bases at V and 3 bases at J; junction bases unmatched: 4. This CDR3 reads CASSLSSGVYNEQFF. CDR3 bases: TGTGCCAGCAGCTTATCTAGCGGAGTCTACAATGAGCAGTTCTTC.

The V call is TRBV7-8, the J call TRBJ1-1; D is perhaps TRBD1 (5 bases). The germline V gene encodes CDR1 SGHVS and CDR2 FQNEAQ. The CDR3 length is 17 residues. Trimming stripped 5 bases from V and 4 bases from J, with 23 bases between. In DNA, the CDR3 is TGTGCCAGCAGCCCCCAGGGTGTGTTTTCCCTGGGCACTGAAGCTTTCTTT. The encoded protein is CASSPQGVFSLGTEAFF. Full variable domain (outside the CDR3, taken from reference TRBV7-8 and TRBJ1-1): GAGVSQSPRYKVAKRGQDVALRCDPISGHVSLFWYQQALGQGPEFLTYFQNEAQLDKSGLPSDRFFAERPEGSVSTLKIQRTQQEDSAVYLCASSPQGVFSLGTEAFFGQGTRLTVV.

The V gene is TRBV2, the J gene TRBJ2-1; TRBD2 matches 14 bases. Germline assignment: CDR1 SNHLY and CDR2 FYNNEI. CDR3 length equals 17 residues. Germline trimming cut 6 bases from V and 4 bases from J; bases unmatched to any gene: 8. For the CDR3, the DNA is TGTGCCAGCAGGGACGGACTAGCGGGAGGAGGATACAATGAGCAGTTCTTC. It yields the protein CASRDGLAGGGYNEQFF.

The sample holds a few counts of this clone. This chain connects TRBV4-1 to TRBJ1-3; D unresolved. There are 17 residues in the CDR3. CDR1 is MGHRA and CDR2 is YSYEKL in the germline V gene. The germline V and J ends were trimmed by 1 base and 0 bases, with 13 bases remaining between them. The CDR3 bases are TGCGCCAGCAGCCAAGTAGCTGGTACGAGCTCTGGAAACACCATATATTTT. It encodes CASSQVAGTSSGNTIYF.

The rearrangement joins TRBV5-5 to TRBJ1-2, with D possibly being TRBD1 (5 bases). CDR3 length equals 15 residues. Germline V gene data show CDR1 as SGHKS and CDR2 as YYEKEE (reference sequence). The ends were cut back, 3 bases at V and 2 bases at J, with 14 bases in the middle. The CDR3 DNA sequence: TGTGCCAGCAGCTCACAGGCTACGCAAAACTATGGCTACACCTTC. This gives the protein CASSSQATQNYGYTF.

This rearrangement joins TRBV7-2 to TRBJ1-1, with D hard to call. Trimming took off 0 bases at V and 0 bases at J, with 8 bases between the two ends. The CDR3 has 15 amino acids. Germline V gene data show CDR1 as SGHTA and CDR2 as FQGNSA. The CDR3 coding sequence is TGTGCCAGCAGCTTAGCCCCGGGTATGAACACTGAAGCTTTCTTT. Protein: CASSLAPGMNTEAFF.

The chain uses TRBV2 and TRBJ2-7; TRBD1 is a possible D gene (6 bases). Germline values: CDR1 SNHLY, CDR2 FYNNEI. Trimming pared 6 bases from V and 0 bases from J, leaving 9 bases between. The CDR3 contains 13 residues. The CDR3 DNA follows: TGTGCCAGCAGCAAAGGGGGCTCCTACGAGCAGTACTTC. This encodes CASSKGGSYEQYF.

This chain joins TRBV9 and TRBJ2-1; a weak D match, TRBD1 (6 bases). Trimming removed 0 bases from V and 6 bases from J, with 16 bases in between. CDR3 length equals 16 residues. Per germline, CDR1 SGDLS and CDR2 YYNGEE. The CDR3 here is CASSVDGASGANEQFF. The CDR3 DNA reads TGTGCCAGCAGCGTAGATGGGGCTTCAGGGGCCAATGAGCAGTTCTTC.

This chain uses TRBV28 with TRBJ2-2; 11 positions agree with TRBD2. The J segment lost 6 bases and the V segment lost 4 bases, leaving 7 bases of the junction unmatched. CDR1 is MDHEN, CDR2 SYDVKM, per germline. CDR3 length: 16 amino acids. The CDR3 bases are TGTGCCAGCAGTTCGAGTAGCGGGAGGGCGGCCGGGGAGCTGTTTTTT. Its translation is CASSSSSGRAAGELFF.

The chain uses TRBV3-1 (or the pseudogene TRBV3-2) and TRBJ1-3; the D is unclear. Germline V lookup: CDR1 LGHDT, CDR2 YNNKEL (reference sequence). CDR3 length: 16 amino acids. V was shortened by 3 bases and J by 4 bases, with 16 bases between the two germline ends. The CDR3 DNA is TGTGCCAGCAGCCAGGGAAGGGAGGCATTAGGAAACACCATATATTTT. Translated: CASSQGREALGNTIYF.

The V call is TRBV10-3, the J call TRBJ2-7, with 8 bases matching TRBD1. After removal of 11 bases from V and 2 bases from J, the junction contained 8 bases not matched to a gene. CDR3 length equals 13 residues. CDR1 ENHRY and CDR2 SYGVKD come from the germline V gene. CDR3 protein: CAAMQGAAYEQYF. The CDR3 bases are TGTGCCGCGATGCAGGGGGCAGCCTACGAGCAGTACTTC.

This clone has a count of ten or more. V gene TRBV5-4 combines with J gene TRBJ1-3, with 12 positions matching TRBD1. V lost 3 bases and J lost 4; bases outside the gene matches: 5. The length of the CDR3 is 16 residues. Looked up from germline, CDR1 is SGHNT and CDR2 is YYREEE (reference sequence). The CDR3 loop reads CASSWDRGLGGNTIYF. CDR3 nucleotides: TGTGCCAGCAGCTGGGACAGGGGGCTAGGAGGAAACACCATATATTTT.

The rearrangement links TRBV5-1 to TRBJ2-2; perhaps TRBD1 as D (7 bases). CDR1 and CDR2 from the germline V gene are SGHRS and YFSETQ. The CDR3 consists of 19 residues. V lost 4 bases, J lost 0 bases, and 22 bases lay in between. In DNA, the CDR3 is TGCGCCAGCAGCCTCCAGGGGGGTAGCGGAGTGACGAACACCGGGGAGCTGTTTTTT. Amino acid sequence: CASSLQGGSGVTNTGELFF.

The chain links TRBV10-3 to TRBJ2-7; 7 bases agree with TRBD1. This CDR3 comprises 13 residues. Losses at the gene ends were 6 bases for V and 2 bases for J; bases not matched to a gene: 4. The germline CDR1 and CDR2 sequences are ENHRY and SYGVKD. CDR3 DNA sequence: TGTGCCATCAGGGGACAGCAAACCTACGAGCAGTACTTC. Amino acids: CAIRGQQTYEQYF.

The chain uses TRBV19 and TRBJ2-2, with 7 bases fitting TRBD1. The trim removed 3 bases at V and 4 bases at J, leaving 14 bases unmatched. Germline loops: CDR1 LNHDA, CDR2 SQIVND (reference sequence). This CDR3 region has 18 residues. CDR3 DNA sequence: TGTGCCAGTAGTATTATTGGTTGGGGACAGCGATTCACCGGGGAGCTGTTTTTT. This translates into CASSIIGWGQRFTGELFF.

This chain uses TRBV18 with TRBJ2-7, with TRBD2 matching over 8 bases. CDR1 and CDR2 from the germline V gene are KGHSH and LQKENI. This CDR3 has 16 amino acids. V dropped 0 bases and J dropped 2; count of bases not matched to a gene: 6. The CDR3, as DNA: TGTGCCAGCTCACCACCTGTGCGGGGGGCCCCCTACGAGCAGTACTTC. This encodes CASSPPVRGAPYEQYF.

This sequence joins TRBV30 and TRBJ2-1; TRBD2 matches 9 bases. Germline V lookup: CDR1 GTSNPN, CDR2 SVGIG (reference sequence). V lost 0 bases, J lost 3 bases, and 3 bases stayed unmatched. The CDR3 totals 15 residues. The chain's CDR3 is CAWSVGSGSYNEQFF. The CDR3, as DNA: TGTGCCTGGAGTGTGGGTAGCGGGAGCTACAATGAGCAGTTCTTC.